This T cell receptor (beta chain) was documented in a study of human T cells and chemical hapten exposure. Time point in this sample: patch test 1, 2 weeks after DPC sensitization. Treatment: therapeutic diphenylcyclopropenone sensitization with weekly scalp DPC. Extraction of total RNA was performed on unfractionated whole blood. Ten or more counts support this clonotype. Separate cDNA molecules received unique molecular identifiers, which the library attached to them. TCRdb passed the RACE reads through MiXCR, listing each CDR3 protein once. The sample lists 350,000 or so distinct CDR3 sequences; around 7% were seen once. Specimen: whole blood, collected in connection with sensitization to the hapten diphenylcyclopropenone (DPC). This TCR derives from a woman aged 18 to 35 with alopecia areata. Some clones in this sample may be carry-over from other donors' samples.

The CDR3 region is CASSYTRKAGTNYGYTF. The CDR3 DNA reads as TGTGCCAGCAGTTACACAAGAAAGGCCGGGACAAACTATGGCTACACCTTC. The genes are TRBV6-5 and TRBJ1-2, with D possibly TRBD1 on 6 matching bases. V gave up 2 bases and J gave up 2 bases, with 18 bases separating them. Per germline, CDR1 MNHEY and CDR2 SVGAGI. CDR3 length equals 17 residues.